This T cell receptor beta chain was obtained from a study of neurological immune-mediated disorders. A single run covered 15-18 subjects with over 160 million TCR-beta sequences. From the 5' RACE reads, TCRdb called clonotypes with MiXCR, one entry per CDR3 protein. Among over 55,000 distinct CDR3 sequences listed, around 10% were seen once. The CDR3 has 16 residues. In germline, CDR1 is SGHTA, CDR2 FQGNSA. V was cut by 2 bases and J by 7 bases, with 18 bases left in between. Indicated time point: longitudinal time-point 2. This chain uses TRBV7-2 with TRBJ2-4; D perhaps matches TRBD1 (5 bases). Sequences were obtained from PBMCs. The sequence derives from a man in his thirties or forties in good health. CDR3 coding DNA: TGTGCCAGCAGCTTATTGGCTATCCCAGGGTGGAACATTCAGTACTTC. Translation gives CASSLLAIPGWNIQYF.